The T cell receptor (beta chain) described here comes from a study of T cell responses to AZD1222 COVID-19 vaccine. Study results and caveats: Donors were mostly white British, more females; clonal diversity possibly underestimated. The study found vaccine-associated CD4 TCRs spanning spike, dominant at 160-218 and 743-854. Researchers took repertoire samples only after the peak T cell response had come. Spike-specific TCR breadth and depth went up after people got two AZD1222 doses.

This clone was recorded a few times. Antigen: not known. CDR1 and CDR2 (germline): MDHEN, SYDVKM. The CDR3 contains 13 residues. The germline V and J ends were trimmed by 2 bases and 0 bases, with 2 bases remaining between them. The protocol was immunoSEQ multiplex PCR, while the TCRdb copy is restricted to in-frame clones and leaves out a portion. The data show 70,000 to 95,000 clones, approximately 90% seen once. The chain combines TRBV28 with TRBJ1-5; D is unclear. Sequenced material: peripheral blood, taken 28 days after the second AZD1222 dose. This receptor was obtained from an adult who received the AZD1222 COVID-19 vaccine. The CDR3 sequence is CASSLASNQPQHF. The DNA for the CDR3 is TGTGCCAGCAGTTTAGCTAGCAATCAGCCCCAGCATTTT.